Listed below are T cell receptor beta chains from one sample, sequenced in a study of CD8 T cells in Susac syndrome. TCRdb re-derived calls from the immunoSEQ multiplex PCR reads in MiXCR, one entry per CDR3 protein. The repertoire has 95,000 to 150,000 distinct CDR3 sequences, over 90% of them found once; the top ten carry less than 0.3%. The sequencing input was CD8+ T cells from PBMCs. The receptors here all came from a human donor with Susac syndrome. Both conserved end residues are part of each CDR3. Fields, in order: J gene, D gene, V gene, clone size, CDR3 protein, CDR3 DNA. The D gene is left open where the match is weak. Expanded clones get a size class; other rows say once, few or many, or leave the size out.

TRBJ2-1	-	TRBV7-6	-	CASSLGGVGEQFF	TGTGCCAGCAGCTTAGGAGGGGTGGGTGAGCAGTTCTTC
TRBJ2-7	-	TRBV29-1	-	CSVAKGGTYEQYF	TGCAGCGTCGCCAAGGGCGGAACCTACGAGCAGTACTTC
TRBJ2-5	-	TRBV15	-	CATSRVGRGANQETQYF	TGTGCCACCAGCAGAGTTGGTAGGGGGGCTAACCAAGAGACCCAGTACTTC
TRBJ1-2	-	TRBV4-3	-	CASSQVFPPGTANYGYTF	TGCGCCAGCAGCCAAGTTTTCCCGCCCGGGACGGCTAACTATGGCTACACCTTC
TRBJ2-3	-	TRBV7-9	-	CASSDSGYPDTQYF	TGTGCCAGCAGCGATTCAGGGTACCCAGATACGCAGTATTTT
TRBJ1-5	-	TRBV20-1	-	CSARDLGSGGNQPQHF	TGCAGTGCTAGAGATTTAGGCTCAGGGGGCAATCAGCCCCAGCATTTT
TRBJ2-5	-	TRBV27	-	CASSLSVAVETQYF	TGTGCCAGCAGTTTATCGGTAGCTGTAGAGACCCAGTACTTC
TRBJ2-5	-	TRBV7-2	-	CASSRTAQETQYF	TGTGCCAGCAGCCGAACAGCCCAAGAGACCCAGTACTTC
TRBJ1-1	-	TRBV13	-	CASSQRTSMNTEAFF	TGTGCCAGCAGCCAAAGGACAAGCATGAACACTGAAGCTTTCTTT
TRBJ2-5	-	TRBV12-3/TRBV12-4	-	CASSYVGKGETQYF	TGTGCCAGCAGTTACGTGGGAAAGGGAGAGACCCAGTACTTC
TRBJ2-2	TRBD2	TRBV29-1	-	CSVVLAGATGELFF	TGCAGCGTTGTACTAGCGGGGGCCACCGGGGAGCTGTTTTTT
TRBJ1-5	-	TRBV29-1	-	CSVLGGSNQPQHF	TGCAGCGTTCTAGGAGGTAGCAATCAGCCCCAGCATTTT
TRBJ1-2	-	TRBV9	-	CASSGTNNYGYTF	TGTGCCAGCAGCGGGACTAATAACTATGGCTACACCTTC
TRBJ2-1	-	TRBV9	-	CASSDLTAYNEQFF	TGTGCCAGCAGCGACCTGACAGCCTACAATGAGCAGTTCTTC
TRBJ2-4	-	TRBV20-1	-	CREQDRSIAKNIQYF	TGCAGGGAACAAGACAGGTCGATAGCCAAAAACATTCAGTACTTC
TRBJ1-6	-	TRBV19	-	CASSIGTDGSPLHF	TGTGCCAGTAGTATTGGGACCGATGGCTCACCCCTCCACTTT
TRBJ2-5	TRBD2	TRBV9	-	CASSGESGGQQETQYF	TGTGCCAGCAGCGGCGAGAGCGGGGGGCAACAAGAGACCCAGTACTTC
TRBJ2-5	TRBD2	TRBV4-1	-	CASSPGTSPREAQYF	TGCGCCAGCAGCCCCGGGACTAGCCCAAGAGAGGCCCAGTACTTC
TRBJ2-7	TRBD1	TRBV9	-	CASSVLGTGGEQYF	TGTGCCAGCAGCGTACTAGGGACAGGGGGAGAGCAGTACTTC
TRBJ2-1	-	TRBV19	-	CASSMSGRYNEQFF	TGTGCCAGTAGTATGTCGGGGAGATACAATGAGCAGTTCTTC
TRBJ2-2	-	TRBV9	-	CASSVNRVGGELFF	TGTGCCAGCAGCGTTAACAGGGTTGGCGGGGAGCTGTTTTTT
TRBJ1-2	-	TRBV6-2/TRBV6-3	once	CASSYSQGEDSNYGYTF	TGTGCCAGCAGTTACTCCCAGGGTGAGGACTCTAACTATGGCTACACCTTC
TRBJ2-7	-	TRBV15	-	CATSRGTDSYEQYF	TGTGCCACCAGCAGAGGGACAGATTCCTACGAGCAGTACTTC
TRBJ2-7	TRBD1	TRBV5-4	once	CASSQWTGKYEQYF	TGTGCCAGCAGCCAATGGACAGGGAAGTACGAGCAGTACTTC
TRBJ1-2	-	TRBV9	few	CASSPGGPNYGYTF	TGTGCCAGCAGCCCGGGCGGACCAAACTATGGCTACACCTTC
TRBJ1-1	TRBD1	TRBV29-1	-	CSVPGTGLGAFF	TGCAGCGTTCCCGGGACAGGTCTAGGAGCTTTCTTT
TRBJ1-2	-	TRBV13	once	CASSFGGLADGYTF	TGTGCCAGCAGCTTTGGCGGTCTCGCCGATGGCTACACCTTC